This T cell receptor (beta chain) was recovered during a study of human thymus T cells. The study used thymus tissue resected during corrective heart surgery. Here immunoSEQ multiplex PCR was the method, and the copy in TCRdb shows in-frame clones only, minus some. The repertoire holds tens of thousands of clones, with 95% as singletons. The CDR3 is 11 residues long. Trimming shortened V by 7 bases and J by 5 bases, and 9 bases separated the two germline ends. CDR1 is MGHRA and CDR2 is YSYEKL in the germline V gene. The specimen sequenced was thymus tissue. The sequence derives from a girl under three years old with a congenital heart defect but otherwise immunologically healthy. The chain recombines TRBV4-1 with TRBJ2-7; no definite D call. CDR3 DNA sequence: TGCGCCAGCACCCACCAGGACGAGCAGTACTTC. It specifies CASTHQDEQYF.